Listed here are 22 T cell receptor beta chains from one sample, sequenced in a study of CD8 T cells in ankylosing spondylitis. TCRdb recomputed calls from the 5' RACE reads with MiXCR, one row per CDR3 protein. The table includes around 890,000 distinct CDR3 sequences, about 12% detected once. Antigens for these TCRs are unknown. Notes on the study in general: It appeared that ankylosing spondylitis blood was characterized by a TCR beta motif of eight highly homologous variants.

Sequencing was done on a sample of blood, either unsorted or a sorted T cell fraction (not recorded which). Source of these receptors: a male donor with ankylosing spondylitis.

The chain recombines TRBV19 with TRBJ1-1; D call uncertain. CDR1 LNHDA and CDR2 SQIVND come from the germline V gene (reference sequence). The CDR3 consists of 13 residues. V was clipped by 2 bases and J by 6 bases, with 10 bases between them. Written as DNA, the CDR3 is TGTGCCAGTAGTATAACGGATCTCGCTGAAGCTTTCTTT. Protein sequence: CASSITDLAEAFF. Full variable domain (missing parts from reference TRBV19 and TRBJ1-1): DGGITQSPKYLFRKEGQNVTLSCEQNLNHDAMYWYRQDPGQGLRLIYYSQIVNDFQKGDIAEGYSVSREKKESFPLTVTSAQKNPTAFYLCASSITDLAEAFFGQGTRLTVV.

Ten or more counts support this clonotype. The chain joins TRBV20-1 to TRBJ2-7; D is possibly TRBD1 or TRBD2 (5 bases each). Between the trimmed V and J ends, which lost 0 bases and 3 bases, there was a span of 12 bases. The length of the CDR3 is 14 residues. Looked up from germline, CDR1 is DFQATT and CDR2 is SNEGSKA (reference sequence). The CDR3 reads CSARDQGRDYEQYF. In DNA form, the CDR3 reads TGCAGTGCTAGAGATCAGGGACGGGACTACGAGCAGTACTTC.

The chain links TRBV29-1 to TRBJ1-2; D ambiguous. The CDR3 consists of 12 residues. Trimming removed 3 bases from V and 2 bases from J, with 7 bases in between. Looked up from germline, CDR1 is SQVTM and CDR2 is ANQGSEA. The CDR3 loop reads CSVEWQNYGYTF. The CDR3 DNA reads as TGCAGCGTTGAGTGGCAGAACTATGGCTACACCTTC. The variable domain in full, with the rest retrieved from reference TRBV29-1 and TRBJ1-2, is SAVISQKPSRDICQRGTSLTIQCQVDSQVTMMFWYRQQPGQSLTLIATANQGSEATYESGFVIDKFPISRPNLTFSTLTVSNMSPEDSSIYLCSVEWQNYGYTFGSGTRLTVV.

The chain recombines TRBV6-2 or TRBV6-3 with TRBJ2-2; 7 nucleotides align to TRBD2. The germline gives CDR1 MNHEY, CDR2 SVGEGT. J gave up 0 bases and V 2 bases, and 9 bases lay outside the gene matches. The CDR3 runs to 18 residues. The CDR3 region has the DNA TGTGCCAGCAGTTACCTCCCCGCGGGAGTAGCGAACACCGGGGAGCTGTTTTTT. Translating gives CASSYLPAGVANTGELFF.

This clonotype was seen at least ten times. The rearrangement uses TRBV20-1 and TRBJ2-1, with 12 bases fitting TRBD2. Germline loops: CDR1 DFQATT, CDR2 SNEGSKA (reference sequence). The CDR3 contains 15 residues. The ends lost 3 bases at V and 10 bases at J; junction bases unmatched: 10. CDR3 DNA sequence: TGCAGTGCTAGCCTGACTAGCGGGGGCCTATTCGAGCAGTTCTTC. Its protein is CSASLTSGGLFEQFF.

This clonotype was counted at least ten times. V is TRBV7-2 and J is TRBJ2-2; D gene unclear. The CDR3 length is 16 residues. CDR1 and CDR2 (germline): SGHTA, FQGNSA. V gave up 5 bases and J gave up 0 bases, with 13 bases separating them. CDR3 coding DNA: TGTGCCAGCAGCGGCTACAGTTTTTCGAACACCGGGGAGCTGTTTTTT. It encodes CASSGYSFSNTGELFF.

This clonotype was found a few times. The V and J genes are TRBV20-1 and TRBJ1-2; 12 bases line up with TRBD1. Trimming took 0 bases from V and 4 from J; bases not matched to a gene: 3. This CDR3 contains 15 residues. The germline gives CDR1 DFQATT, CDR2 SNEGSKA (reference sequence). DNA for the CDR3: TGCAGTGCTAGAGATCAGGGACAGGGGGCCTATGGCTACACCTTC. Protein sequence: CSARDQGQGAYGYTF.

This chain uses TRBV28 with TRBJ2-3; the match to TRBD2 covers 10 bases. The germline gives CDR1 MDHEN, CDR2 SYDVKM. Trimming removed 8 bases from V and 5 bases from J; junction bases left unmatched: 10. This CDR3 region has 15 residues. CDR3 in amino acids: CASGASGSDLDTQYF. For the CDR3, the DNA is TGTGCCAGCGGAGCTAGCGGGAGTGACTTAGATACGCAGTATTTT.

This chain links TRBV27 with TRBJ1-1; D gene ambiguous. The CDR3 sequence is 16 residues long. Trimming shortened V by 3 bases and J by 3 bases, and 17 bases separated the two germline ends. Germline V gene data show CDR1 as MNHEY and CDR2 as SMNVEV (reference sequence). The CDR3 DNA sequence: TGTGCCAGCAGTTTTTCTGTTCGTGGTGGGCACACTGAAGCTTTCTTT. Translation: CASSFSVRGGHTEAFF.

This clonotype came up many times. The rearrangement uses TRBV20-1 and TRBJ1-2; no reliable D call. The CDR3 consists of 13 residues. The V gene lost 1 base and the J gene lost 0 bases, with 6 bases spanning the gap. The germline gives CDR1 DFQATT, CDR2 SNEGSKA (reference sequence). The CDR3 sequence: CSARGPTNYGYTF. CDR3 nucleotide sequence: TGCAGTGCTAGAGGCCCAACTAACTATGGCTACACCTTC.

CDR3: CASSRLRQGNEQFF. CDR3 DNA sequence: TGTGCCAGCAGCCGACTACGTCAAGGCAATGAGCAGTTCTTC. V gene TRBV7-2 combines with J gene TRBJ2-1; the D gene is possibly TRBD2 (5 bases). V lost 5 bases and J 6 bases, leaving 14 bases between the germline ends. The CDR3 extends over 14 amino acids. Germline assignment: CDR1 SGHTA and CDR2 FQGNSA.

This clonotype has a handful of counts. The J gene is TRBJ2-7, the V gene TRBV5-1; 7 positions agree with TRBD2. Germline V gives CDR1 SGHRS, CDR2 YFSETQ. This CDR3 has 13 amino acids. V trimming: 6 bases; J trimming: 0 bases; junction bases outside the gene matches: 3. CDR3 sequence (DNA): TGCGCCAGCAACACGGGAGGCTCCTACGAGCAGTACTTC. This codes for CASNTGGSYEQYF.

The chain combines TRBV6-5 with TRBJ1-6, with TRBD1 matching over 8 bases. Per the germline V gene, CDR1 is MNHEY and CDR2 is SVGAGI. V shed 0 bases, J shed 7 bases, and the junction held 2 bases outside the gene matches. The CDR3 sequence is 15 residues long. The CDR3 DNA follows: TGTGCCAGCAGTTACTCAGGACAGGGAAATTCACCCCTCCACTTT. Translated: CASSYSGQGNSPLHF.

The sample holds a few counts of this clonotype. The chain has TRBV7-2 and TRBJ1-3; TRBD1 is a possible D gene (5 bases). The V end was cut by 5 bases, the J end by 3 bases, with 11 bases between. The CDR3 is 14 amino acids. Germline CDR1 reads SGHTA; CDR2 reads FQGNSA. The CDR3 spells CASSPQGIGNTIYF. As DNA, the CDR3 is TGTGCCAGCAGCCCCCAGGGTATTGGAAACACCATATATTTT.

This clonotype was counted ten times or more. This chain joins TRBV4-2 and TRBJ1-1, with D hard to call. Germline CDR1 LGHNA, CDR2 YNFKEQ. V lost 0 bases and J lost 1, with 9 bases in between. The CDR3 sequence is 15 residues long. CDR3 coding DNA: TGTGCCAGCAGCCAAGAAGGGCAGGCGAACACTGAAGCTTTCTTT. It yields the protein CASSQEGQANTEAFF.

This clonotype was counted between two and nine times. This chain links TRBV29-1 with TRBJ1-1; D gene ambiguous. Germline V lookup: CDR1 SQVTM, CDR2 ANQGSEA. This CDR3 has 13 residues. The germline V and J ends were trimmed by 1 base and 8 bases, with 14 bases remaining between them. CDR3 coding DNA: TGCAGCGTTGAAGTCCTGCATCCGGGGGAAGCTTTCTTT. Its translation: CSVEVLHPGEAFF.

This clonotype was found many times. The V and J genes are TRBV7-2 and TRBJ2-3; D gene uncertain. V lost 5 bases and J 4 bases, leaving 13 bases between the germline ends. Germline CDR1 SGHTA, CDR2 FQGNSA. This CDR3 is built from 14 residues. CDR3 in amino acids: CASSLHPVADTQYF. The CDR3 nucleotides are TGTGCCAGCAGCCTCCACCCGGTGGCAGATACGCAGTATTTT.

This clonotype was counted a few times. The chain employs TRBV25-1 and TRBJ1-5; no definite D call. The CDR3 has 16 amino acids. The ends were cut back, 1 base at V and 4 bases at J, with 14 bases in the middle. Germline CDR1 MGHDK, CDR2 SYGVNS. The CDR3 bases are TGTGCCAGCAGTGAATGGGGTAGATTACCGAATCAGCCCCAGCATTTT. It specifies CASSEWGRLPNQPQHF.

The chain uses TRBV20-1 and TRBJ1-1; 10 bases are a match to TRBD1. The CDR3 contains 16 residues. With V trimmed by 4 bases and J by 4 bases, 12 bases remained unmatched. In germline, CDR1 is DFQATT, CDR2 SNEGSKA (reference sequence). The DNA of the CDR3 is TGCAGTGCTACCCGGGACAGGGGTATCTGGGGCACTGAAGCTTTCTTT. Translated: CSATRDRGIWGTEAFF.

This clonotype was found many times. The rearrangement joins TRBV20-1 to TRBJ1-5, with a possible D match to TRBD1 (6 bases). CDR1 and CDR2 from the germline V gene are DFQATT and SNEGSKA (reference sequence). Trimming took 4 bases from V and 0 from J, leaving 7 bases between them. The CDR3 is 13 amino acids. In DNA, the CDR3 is TGCAGTGCTACAGGGGATAGCAATCAGCCCCAGCATTTT. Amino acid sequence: CSATGDSNQPQHF.

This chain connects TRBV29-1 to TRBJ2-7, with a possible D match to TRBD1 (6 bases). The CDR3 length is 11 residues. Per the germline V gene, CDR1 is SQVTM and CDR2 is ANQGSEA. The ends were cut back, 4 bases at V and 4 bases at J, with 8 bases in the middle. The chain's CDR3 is CSVATGYEQYF. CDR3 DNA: TGCAGCGTTGCCACAGGGTACGAGCAGTACTTC.

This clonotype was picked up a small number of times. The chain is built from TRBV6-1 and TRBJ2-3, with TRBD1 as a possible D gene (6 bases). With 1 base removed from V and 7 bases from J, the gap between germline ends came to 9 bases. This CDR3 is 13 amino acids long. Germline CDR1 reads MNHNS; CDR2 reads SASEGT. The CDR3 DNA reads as TGTGCCAGCAGTGAAGAGGACAGATATACGCAGTATTTT. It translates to CASSEEDRYTQYF.